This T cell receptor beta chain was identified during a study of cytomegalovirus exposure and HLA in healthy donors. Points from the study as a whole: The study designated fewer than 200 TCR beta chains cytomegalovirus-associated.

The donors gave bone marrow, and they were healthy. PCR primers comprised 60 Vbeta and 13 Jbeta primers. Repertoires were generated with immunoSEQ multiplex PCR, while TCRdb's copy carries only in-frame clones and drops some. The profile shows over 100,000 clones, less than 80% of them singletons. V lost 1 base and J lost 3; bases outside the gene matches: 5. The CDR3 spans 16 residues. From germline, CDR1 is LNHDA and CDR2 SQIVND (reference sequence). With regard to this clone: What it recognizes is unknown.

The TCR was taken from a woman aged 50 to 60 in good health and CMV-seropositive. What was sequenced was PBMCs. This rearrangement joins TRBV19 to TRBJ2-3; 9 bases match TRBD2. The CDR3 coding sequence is TGTGCCAGTAGTATAGTTGGCGGGGGGGCTACAGATACGCAGTATTTT. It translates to CASSIVGGGATDTQYF. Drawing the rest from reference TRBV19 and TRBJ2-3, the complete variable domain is DGGITQSPKYLFRKEGQNVTLSCEQNLNHDAMYWYRQDPGQGLRLIYYSQIVNDFQKGDIAEGYSVSREKKESFPLTVTSAQKNPTAFYLCASSIVGGGATDTQYFGPGTRLTVL.